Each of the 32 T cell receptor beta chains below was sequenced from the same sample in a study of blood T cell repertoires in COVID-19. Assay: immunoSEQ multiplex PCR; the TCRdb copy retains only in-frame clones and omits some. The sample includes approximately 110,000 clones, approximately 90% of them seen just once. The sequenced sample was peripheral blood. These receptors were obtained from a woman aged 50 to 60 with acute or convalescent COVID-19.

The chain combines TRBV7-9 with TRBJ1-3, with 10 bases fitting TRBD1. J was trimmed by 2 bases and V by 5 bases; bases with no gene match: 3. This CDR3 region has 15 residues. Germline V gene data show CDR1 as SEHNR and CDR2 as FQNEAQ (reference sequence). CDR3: CASSHGTGAGNTIYF. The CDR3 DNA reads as TGTGCCAGCAGCCATGGGACAGGGGCTGGAAACACCATATATTTT.

CDR3 sequence reads: CATSSGSNNSPLHF. The DNA of the CDR3 is TGTGCCACCAGTTCAGGCAGTAATAATTCACCCCTCCACTTT. The chain combines TRBV24-1 with TRBJ1-6; D not certain. CDR1 and CDR2 (germline): KGHDR, SFDVKD. The CDR3 has 14 amino acids. Trimming took off 6 bases at V and 5 bases at J, with 10 bases between the two ends.

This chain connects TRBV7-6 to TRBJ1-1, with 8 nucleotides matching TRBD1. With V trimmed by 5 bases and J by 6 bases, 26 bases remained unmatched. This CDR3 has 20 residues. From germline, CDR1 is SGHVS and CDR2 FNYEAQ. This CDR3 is CASSPPFVPGTGPMGAEAFF. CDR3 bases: TGTGCCAGCAGCCCACCTTTTGTTCCGGGGACAGGACCGATGGGGGCTGAAGCTTTCTTT.

CDR3 DNA sequence: TGCGCCAGCAGCGCTAAGCGGGTAACCGGGGAGCTGTTTTTT. Protein: CASSAKRVTGELFF. This sequence joins TRBV5-1 and TRBJ2-2; D might be TRBD2 (6 bases). The CDR3 runs 14 residues. Per the germline V gene, CDR1 is SGHRS and CDR2 is YFSETQ. V was trimmed by 4 bases and J by 5 bases, leaving 12 bases between them.

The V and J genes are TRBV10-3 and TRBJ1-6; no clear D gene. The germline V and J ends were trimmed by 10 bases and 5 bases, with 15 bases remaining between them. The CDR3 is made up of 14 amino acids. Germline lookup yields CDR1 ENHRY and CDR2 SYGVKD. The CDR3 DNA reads TGTGCCACCGATCGCCAGGATAATAATTCACCCCTCCACTTT. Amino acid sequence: CATDRQDNNSPLHF.

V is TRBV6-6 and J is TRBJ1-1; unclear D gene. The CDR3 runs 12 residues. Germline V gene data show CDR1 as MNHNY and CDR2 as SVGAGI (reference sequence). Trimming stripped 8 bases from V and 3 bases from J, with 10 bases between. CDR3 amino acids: CASGGIYTEAFF. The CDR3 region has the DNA TGTGCCAGCGGAGGGATTTACACTGAAGCTTTCTTT.

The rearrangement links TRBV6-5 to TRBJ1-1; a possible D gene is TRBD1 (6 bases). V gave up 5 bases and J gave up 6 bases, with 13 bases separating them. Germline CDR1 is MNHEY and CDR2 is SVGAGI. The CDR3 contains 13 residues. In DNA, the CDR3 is TGTGCCAGCAGTCACCCACAGGGTGCTGAAGCTTTCTTT. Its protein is CASSHPQGAEAFF.

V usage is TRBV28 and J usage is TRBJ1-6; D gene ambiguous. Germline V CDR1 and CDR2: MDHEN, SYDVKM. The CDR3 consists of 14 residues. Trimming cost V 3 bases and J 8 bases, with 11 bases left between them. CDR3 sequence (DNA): TGTGCCAGCAGTTTCGAGGTTATGTATTCACCCCTCCACTTT. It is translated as CASSFEVMYSPLHF.

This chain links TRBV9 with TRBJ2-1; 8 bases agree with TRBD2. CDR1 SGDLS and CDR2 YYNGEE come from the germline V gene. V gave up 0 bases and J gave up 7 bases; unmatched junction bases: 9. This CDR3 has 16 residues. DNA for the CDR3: TGTGCCAGCAGCGTAGGCGGGGGGCTCTTTTTGAATGAGCAGTTCTTC. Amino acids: CASSVGGGLFLNEQFF.

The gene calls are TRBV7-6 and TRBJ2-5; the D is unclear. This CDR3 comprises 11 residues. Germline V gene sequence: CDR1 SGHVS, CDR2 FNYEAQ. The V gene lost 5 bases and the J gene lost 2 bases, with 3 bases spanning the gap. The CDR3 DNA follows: TGTGCCAGCAGCCTACAAGAGACCCAGTACTTC. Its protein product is CASSLQETQYF.

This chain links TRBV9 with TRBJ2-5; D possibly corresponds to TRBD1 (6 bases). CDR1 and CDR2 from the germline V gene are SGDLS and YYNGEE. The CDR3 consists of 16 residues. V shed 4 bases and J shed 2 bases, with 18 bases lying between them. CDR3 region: CASSPKPGHSQETQYF. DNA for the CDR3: TGTGCCAGCAGCCCCAAACCGGGACACTCACAAGAGACCCAGTACTTC.

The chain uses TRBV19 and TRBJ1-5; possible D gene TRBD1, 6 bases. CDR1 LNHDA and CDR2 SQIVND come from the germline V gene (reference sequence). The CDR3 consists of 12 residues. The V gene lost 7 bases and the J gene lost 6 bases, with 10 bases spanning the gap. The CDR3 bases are TGTGCCAGTACCGGCAGGGGTCAGCCCCAGCATTTT. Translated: CASTGRGQPQHF. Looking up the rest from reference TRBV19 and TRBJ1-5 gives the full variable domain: DGGITQSPKYLFRKEGQNVTLSCEQNLNHDAMYWYRQDPGQGLRLIYYSQIVNDFQKGDIAEGYSVSREKKESFPLTVTSAQKNPTAFYLCASTGRGQPQHFGDGTRLSIL.

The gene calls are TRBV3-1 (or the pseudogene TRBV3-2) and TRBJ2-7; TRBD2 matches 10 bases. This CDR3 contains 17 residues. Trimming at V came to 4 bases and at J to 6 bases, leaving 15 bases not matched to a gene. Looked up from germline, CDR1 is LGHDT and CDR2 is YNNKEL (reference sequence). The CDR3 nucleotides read TGTGCCAGCAGCCCCCCGCTAGCGGGGGACGGCCTGGGCGAGCAGTACTTC. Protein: CASSPPLAGDGLGEQYF.

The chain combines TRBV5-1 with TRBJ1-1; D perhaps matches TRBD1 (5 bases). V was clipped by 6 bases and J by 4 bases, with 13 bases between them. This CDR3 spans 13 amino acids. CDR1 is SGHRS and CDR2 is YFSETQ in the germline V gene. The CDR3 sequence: CASTDPGRTEAFF. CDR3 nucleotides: TGCGCCAGCACCGACCCAGGGCGCACTGAAGCTTTCTTT.

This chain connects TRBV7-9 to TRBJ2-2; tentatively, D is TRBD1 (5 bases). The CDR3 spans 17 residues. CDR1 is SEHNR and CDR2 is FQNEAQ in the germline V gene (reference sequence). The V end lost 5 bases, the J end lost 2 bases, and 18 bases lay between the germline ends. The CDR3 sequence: CASSPGLGAKNTGELFF. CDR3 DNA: TGTGCCAGCAGCCCCGGTTTAGGGGCCAAAAACACCGGGGAGCTGTTTTTT. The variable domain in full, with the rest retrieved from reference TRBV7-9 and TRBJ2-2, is DTGVSQNPRHKITKRGQNVTFRCDPISEHNRLYWYRQTLGQGPEFLTYFQNEAQLEKSRLLSDRFSAERPKGSFSTLEIQRTEQGDSAMYLCASSPGLGAKNTGELFFGEGSRLTVL.

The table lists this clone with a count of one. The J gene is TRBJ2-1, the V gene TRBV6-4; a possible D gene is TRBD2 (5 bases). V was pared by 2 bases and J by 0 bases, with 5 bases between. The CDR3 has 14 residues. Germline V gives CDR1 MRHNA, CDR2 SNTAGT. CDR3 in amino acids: CASSDGSSYNEQFF. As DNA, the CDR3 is TGTGCCAGCAGTGACGGGAGCTCCTACAATGAGCAGTTCTTC.

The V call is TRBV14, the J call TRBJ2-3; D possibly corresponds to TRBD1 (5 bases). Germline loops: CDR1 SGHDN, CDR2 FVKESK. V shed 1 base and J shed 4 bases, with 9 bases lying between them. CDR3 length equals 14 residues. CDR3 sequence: CASSQGSRADTQYF. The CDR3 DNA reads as TGTGCCAGCAGCCAAGGGAGCAGGGCAGATACGCAGTATTTT.

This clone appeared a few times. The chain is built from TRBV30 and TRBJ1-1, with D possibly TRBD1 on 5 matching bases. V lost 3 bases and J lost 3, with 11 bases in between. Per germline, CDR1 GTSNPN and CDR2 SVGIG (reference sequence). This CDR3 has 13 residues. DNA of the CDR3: TGTGCCTGGAGCTCTACCAGGGACACTGAAGCTTTCTTT. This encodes CAWSSTRDTEAFF.

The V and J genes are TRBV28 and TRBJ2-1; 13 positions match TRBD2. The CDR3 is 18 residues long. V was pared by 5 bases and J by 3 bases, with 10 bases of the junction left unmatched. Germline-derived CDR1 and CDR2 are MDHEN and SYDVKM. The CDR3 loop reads CASSLGIGLAGVYNEQFF. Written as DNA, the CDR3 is TGTGCCAGCAGTCTGGGGATTGGACTAGCGGGAGTCTACAATGAGCAGTTCTTC.

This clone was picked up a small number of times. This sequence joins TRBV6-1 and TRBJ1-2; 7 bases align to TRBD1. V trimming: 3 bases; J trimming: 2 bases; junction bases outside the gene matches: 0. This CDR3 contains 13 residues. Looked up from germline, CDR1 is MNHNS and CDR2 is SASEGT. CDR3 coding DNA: TGTGCCAGCAGTGAGGGACAGAACTATGGCTACACCTTC. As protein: CASSEGQNYGYTF.

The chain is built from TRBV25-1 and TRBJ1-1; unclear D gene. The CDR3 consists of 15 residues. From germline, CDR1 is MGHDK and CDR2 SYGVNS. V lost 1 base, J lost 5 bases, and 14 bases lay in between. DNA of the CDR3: TGTGCCAGCAGTGAATCTGGTCTGGGAGGGACTGAAGCTTTCTTT. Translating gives CASSESGLGGTEAFF.

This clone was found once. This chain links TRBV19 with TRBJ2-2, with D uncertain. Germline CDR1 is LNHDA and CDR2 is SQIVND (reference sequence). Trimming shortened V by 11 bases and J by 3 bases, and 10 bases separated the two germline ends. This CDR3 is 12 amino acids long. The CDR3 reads CALGVDTGELFF. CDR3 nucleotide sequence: TGTGCCCTCGGTGTTGACACCGGGGAGCTGTTTTTT.

CDR3 DNA sequence: TGTGCCAGCAGCTTCGGCAGGGGGCAGGGTAATGAGCAGTTCTTC. It is translated as CASSFGRGQGNEQFF. The chain carries TRBV7-9 and TRBJ2-1; 8 bases are shared with TRBD1. The CDR3 covers 15 residues. Losses at the gene ends were 3 bases for V and 7 bases for J; bases not matched to a gene: 8. In germline, CDR1 is SEHNR, CDR2 FQNEAQ (reference sequence).

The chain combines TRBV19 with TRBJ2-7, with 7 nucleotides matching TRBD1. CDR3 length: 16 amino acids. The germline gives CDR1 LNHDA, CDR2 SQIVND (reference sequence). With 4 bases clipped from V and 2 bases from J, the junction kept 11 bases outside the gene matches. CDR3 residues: CASSTSGTALPYEQYF. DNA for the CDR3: TGTGCCAGTAGTACATCCGGGACAGCCCTACCCTACGAGCAGTACTTC.

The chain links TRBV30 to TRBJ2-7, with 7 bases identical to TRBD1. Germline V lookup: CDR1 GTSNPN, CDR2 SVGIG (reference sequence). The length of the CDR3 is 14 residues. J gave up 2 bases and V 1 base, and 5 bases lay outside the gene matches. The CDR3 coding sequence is TGTGCCTGGAGTGCCGGGACAGAGACCTACGAGCAGTACTTC. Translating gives CAWSAGTETYEQYF.

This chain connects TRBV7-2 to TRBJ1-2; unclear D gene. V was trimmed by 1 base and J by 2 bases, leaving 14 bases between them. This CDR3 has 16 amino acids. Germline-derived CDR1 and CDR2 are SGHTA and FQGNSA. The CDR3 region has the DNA TGTGCCAGCAGCTTAGAGGCAGGAGGGCCCAACTATGGCTACACCTTC. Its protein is CASSLEAGGPNYGYTF.

CDR3 in amino acids: CASSPLRHINYGYTF. CDR3 sequence (DNA): TGTGCCAGCAGCCCGCTGAGACACATTAACTATGGCTACACCTTC. V and J are TRBV14 and TRBJ1-2; D is ambiguous. V was cut by 4 bases and J by 1 base, with 13 bases left in between. The CDR3 runs to 15 residues. Germline CDR1 SGHDN, CDR2 FVKESK.

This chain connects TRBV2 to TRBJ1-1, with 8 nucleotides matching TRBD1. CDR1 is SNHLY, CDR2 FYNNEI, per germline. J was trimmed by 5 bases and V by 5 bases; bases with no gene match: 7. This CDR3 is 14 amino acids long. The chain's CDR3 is CASSRDRGETEAFF. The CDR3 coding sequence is TGTGCCAGCAGTCGAGACAGGGGTGAAACTGAAGCTTTCTTT.

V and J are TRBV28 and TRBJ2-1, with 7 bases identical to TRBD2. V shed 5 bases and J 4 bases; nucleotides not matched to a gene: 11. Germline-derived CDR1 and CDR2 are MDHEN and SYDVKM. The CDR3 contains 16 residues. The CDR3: CASSPSGTTNYNEQFF. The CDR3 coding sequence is TGTGCCAGCAGTCCCTCCGGGACTACAAATTACAATGAGCAGTTCTTC.

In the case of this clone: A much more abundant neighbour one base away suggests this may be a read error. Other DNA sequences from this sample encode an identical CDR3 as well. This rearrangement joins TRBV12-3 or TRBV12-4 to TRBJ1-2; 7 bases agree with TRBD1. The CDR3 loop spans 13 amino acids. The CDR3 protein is CASSTGANYGYTF. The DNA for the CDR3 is TGTGCTAGCAGTACAGGGGCCAACTATGGCTACACCTTC.

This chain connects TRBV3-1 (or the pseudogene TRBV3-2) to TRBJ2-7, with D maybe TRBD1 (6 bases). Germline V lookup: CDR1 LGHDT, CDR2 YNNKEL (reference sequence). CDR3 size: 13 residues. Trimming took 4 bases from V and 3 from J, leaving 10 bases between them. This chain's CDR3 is CASSPDSLYEQYF. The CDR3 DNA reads TGTGCCAGCAGCCCGGACAGTCTCTACGAGCAGTACTTC.

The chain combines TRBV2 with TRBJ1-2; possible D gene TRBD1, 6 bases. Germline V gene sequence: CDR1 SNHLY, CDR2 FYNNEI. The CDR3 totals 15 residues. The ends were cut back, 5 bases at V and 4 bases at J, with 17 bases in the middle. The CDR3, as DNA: TGTGCCAGCAGTCCCCCGTGGGGGCTCGGCTATGGCTACACCTTC. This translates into CASSPPWGLGYGYTF.